This T cell receptor (beta chain) was recorded in a study of T-cell reconstitution after alpha-beta-depleted transplantation in children. The V gene's germline CDR1 is MNHEY and CDR2 SVGAGI. CDR3 size: 14 residues. Trimming removed 0 bases from V and 4 bases from J, with 7 bases in between. Preparing the TCRbeta library involved the use of unique molecular identifiers. Each CDR3 protein gets one entry after TCRdb re-called the PCR reads with MiXCR. The sample has about 640,000 distinct CDR3 sequences, approximately 15% seen once. A word on this clonotype: A much larger clone lies a single base off, so this may be a read error.

The receptor was isolated from a human donor who donated a stem cell graft to a child with acute myeloid leukemia. The chain combines TRBV6-5 with TRBJ2-1; D not certain. The sequencing used PBMCs from the stem cell graft donor, collected from the stem cell graft. The CDR3: CASSYSPAYNEQFF. In DNA, the CDR3 is TGTGCCAGCAGTTACTCCCCGGCGTACAATGAGCAGTTCTTC.